This TCR beta chain was sequenced for a study of T cell responses to AZD1222 COVID-19 vaccine. Across the study: Samples with a second dose at about 4 or about 12 weeks were pooled together. Findings and caveats of the study: It was only a handful of AZD1222 recipients who were seropositive at baseline. Clonal diversity was possibly underestimated, and white British individuals and females predominated among donors.

Profiling relied on immunoSEQ multiplex PCR, and the TCRdb table lists in-frame clones only, not all of them. This sample has more than 45,000 clones, with roughly 83% found just once. CDR1 and CDR2 (germline): SQVTM, ANQGSEA. J lost 7 bases, V lost 1 base, and 3 bases had no gene match. The CDR3 length is 13 residues. In the case of this clone: As yet, its antigen is unknown.

This receptor was identified in an adult in good health. The J gene is TRBJ1-2, the V gene TRBV29-1, with 10 bases fitting TRBD1. Here the sequenced sample was peripheral blood, taken on day 0 of AZD1222 vaccination. The CDR3 here is CSVEGTGGGGYTF. CDR3 bases: TGCAGCGTTGAAGGGACAGGGGGAGGTGGCTACACCTTC.